A selection of T cell receptor beta chains follows, all from one sample in a study of shared clonotypes between healthy human individuals. Clones were sequenced by immunoSEQ multiplex PCR, and TCRdb holds only the in-frame ones, with some missing. The table records approximately 980,000 clones, approximately 80% of them present only once. Sequenced material: memory CD4+ T cells sorted from blood. Receptors were obtained from a man between 18 and 35 years old in good health. Both conserved end residues are part of each CDR3. A D gene is named only where the DNA matches it firmly. Expanded clones are given a class, and other clones once, few, many or no size at all.

d_call	v_call	clone_size	j_call	cdr3_nt	cdr3_aa
TRBD1	TRBV28	.	TRBJ2-6	TGTGCCAGCAGTTACCCCCGGCAGGGGGCGACTGGGGCCAACGTCCTGACTTTC	CASSYPRQGATGANVLTF
.	TRBV30	.	TRBJ1-2	TGTGCTAAGGGTCAGGGTACTAACTATGGCTACACCTTC	CAKGQGTNYGYTF
.	TRBV28	.	TRBJ1-1	TGTGCCAGCAGTACCGGGACAAACTTGAACACTGAAGCTTTCTTT	CASSTGTNLNTEAFF
TRBD2	TRBV9	.	TRBJ2-1	TGTGCCAGCAGCGCCGGGACTAGCGCCAACAATGAGCAGTTCTTC	CASSAGTSANNEQFF
.	TRBV7-9	.	TRBJ2-3	TGTGCCAGCAGCTTCCGGACTACCTCAGCAATAGATACGCAGTATTTT	CASSFRTTSAIDTQYF
TRBD1	TRBV6-1	few	TRBJ1-2	TGTGCCAGCACAGACAGGGGGCTCGATGGCTACACCTTC	CASTDRGLDGYTF
.	TRBV7-6	.	TRBJ2-2	TGTGCCAGCGGGGGTCTGGACCGGAACACCGGGGAGCTGTTTTTT	CASGGLDRNTGELFF
.	TRBV10-3	.	TRBJ1-2	TGTGCCATCAGTGTGGGGGACGGTGGAGGCTACACCTTC	CAISVGDGGGYTF
TRBD1	TRBV6-1	.	TRBJ2-1	TGTGCCAGCAGCGTAGGGGGCGCGACGTATGAGCAGTTCTTC	CASSVGGATYEQFF
.	TRBV25-1	once	TRBJ1-4	TGTGCCAGCAGTACGGGAAGAGAGGAAAAACTGTTTTTT	CASSTGREEKLFF
.	TRBV2	.	TRBJ2-7	TGTGCCAGCATAGGGCAAGAGACCTACGAGCAGTACTTC	CASIGQETYEQYF
.	TRBV6-1	.	TRBJ2-7	TGTGCCAGCAGGCGGGACCTGAGCTCCTACGAGCAGTACTTC	CASRRDLSSYEQYF
TRBD1	TRBV7-2	.	TRBJ2-1	TGTGCCAGCAGTGAGCGACAGGGGGTTGGCAATGAGCAGTTCTTC	CASSERQGVGNEQFF
.	TRBV18	few	TRBJ2-3	TGTGCCAGCTCACCCCGCACAGATACGCAGTATTTT	CASSPRTDTQYF
.	TRBV6-1	.	TRBJ2-3	TGTGCCAGCAGTGAAGCGCTTCTGGGGAATACGCAGTATTTT	CASSEALLGNTQYF
.	TRBV6-5	few	TRBJ1-1	TGTGCCAGCACCCCTACGTTGGCAGCCCATGAAGCTTTCTTT	CASTPTLAAHEAFF
.	TRBV27	.	TRBJ2-6	TGTGCCATCCGGGGGTCTGGGGCCAACGTCCTGACTTTC	CAIRGSGANVLTF
TRBD1	TRBV18	.	TRBJ2-7	TGTGCCAGCTCACCCCAGGACAGGGGGAACGAGCAGTACTTC	CASSPQDRGNEQYF
.	TRBV10-3	once	TRBJ1-1	TGTGCCTCCATGGGCAGACTGAACACTGAAGCTTTCTTT	CASMGRLNTEAFF
TRBD2	TRBV5-6	.	TRBJ2-7	TGTGCCAGCAGCTTACAGACCCGACTAGCGGGGGCCTACGAGCAGTACTTC	CASSLQTRLAGAYEQYF
.	TRBV10-3	.	TRBJ1-2	TGTGCCATCAATGGAGACACAGATAACTATGGCTACACCTTC	CAINGDTDNYGYTF
.	TRBV5-8	.	TRBJ1-2	TGTGCCAGCAGCTTGTCCGGGGGTGTCGGTGGCTACACCTTC	CASSLSGGVGGYTF
TRBD2	TRBV29-1	.	TRBJ2-5	TGCAGCGTTTGGACTAGCGGAGAGACCCAGTACTTC	CSVWTSGETQYF
TRBD2	TRBV10-2	few	TRBJ2-3	TGCGCCAGCAGTGCGGGAGCGGGGGGGCAGGGAGATACGCAGTATTTT	CASSAGAGGQGDTQYF